The present T cell receptor (beta chain) was sequenced within a study of post-analysis software for immune sequencing data. The table lists this clonotype with many counts. Antigen specificity is unknown. Germline CDR1 reads MGHRA; CDR2 reads YSYEKL. Trimming left V 3 bases short and J 5 bases short, with 10 bases between. This CDR3 contains 13 residues. Prepared libraries of TCR beta cDNA carried unique molecular identifiers. Researchers reported 520,000 or so cDNA molecules coming from around 1 to 9.1 million T cells. TCRdb passed the PCR reads through MiXCR, listing each CDR3 protein once. The table has over 700,000 distinct CDR3 sequences, 25% to 30% seen once. Findings of the study overall: Four to six TRBV segments, including TRBV5-6, TRBV5-1 and TRBV20-1, were more frequent in patients than controls.

This receptor was taken from a girl aged 10-17 years with multiple sclerosis. J is TRBJ2-5 and V is TRBV4-1; D unresolved. The sequencing sample was made of blood. The CDR3 protein is CASSHPGGETQYF. DNA of the CDR3: TGCGCCAGCAGCCACCCAGGTGGGGAGACCCAGTACTTC.